The 17 T cell receptor beta chains below were found in one sample sequenced in a study of T cell responses to AZD1222 COVID-19 vaccine. Data came from immunoSEQ multiplex PCR; TCRdb stores just in-frame clones and leaves some out. Of 150,000 to 200,000 clones in the sample, 85% to 90% were seen once. The material sequenced was peripheral blood, taken on day 0 of AZD1222 vaccination. These receptors all stem from an adult in good health.

This chain connects TRBV28 to TRBJ2-7, with 10 bases aligning to TRBD2. V lost 8 bases to trimming and J lost 2 bases; unmatched junction nucleotides: 6. The length of the CDR3 is 14 residues. Germline CDR1 and CDR2: MDHEN and SYDVKM. CDR3 amino acids: CASGSGGAAYEQYF. CDR3 coding DNA: TGTGCCAGCGGGAGCGGGGGGGCAGCCTACGAGCAGTACTTC.

This rearrangement joins TRBV5-4 to TRBJ2-5, with D perhaps TRBD2 (6 bases). From germline, CDR1 is SGHNT and CDR2 YYREEE (reference sequence). Trimming removed 4 bases at V and 1 base at J, with 17 bases between. The CDR3 contains 16 residues. CDR3 in DNA: TGTGCCAGCAGCCAAGCTGTCGGGCGGGGCCAAGAGACCCAGTACTTC. Translated, it gives CASSQAVGRGQETQYF.

V gene TRBV28 combines with J gene TRBJ2-7; 10 nucleotides align to TRBD2. Germline CDR1 MDHEN, CDR2 SYDVKM. V trimming: 5 bases; J trimming: 3 bases; junction bases outside the gene matches: 19. The CDR3 totals 19 residues. The CDR3: CASSTRWTRSAGGDYEQYF. DNA for the CDR3: TGTGCCAGCAGTACACGATGGACACGGTCAGCGGGGGGGGACTACGAGCAGTACTTC.

The chain is built from TRBV11-1 and TRBJ1-1; possible D gene TRBD1, 6 bases. Germline CDR1 and CDR2: SGHAT and FQDESV (reference sequence). The CDR3 loop spans 15 amino acids. The V and J ends lost 3 bases and 4 bases respectively, with 15 bases between them. CDR3 in amino acids: CASSLGRQGSTEAFF. The CDR3 DNA reads as TGTGCCAGCAGCTTGGGGCGTCAGGGGAGCACTGAAGCTTTCTTT.

The chain employs TRBV5-4 and TRBJ2-5, with a weak D call TRBD1 (6 bases). Germline-derived CDR1 and CDR2 are SGHNT and YYREEE (reference sequence). Trimming cost V 6 bases and J 4 bases, with 13 bases left between them. The CDR3 spans 13 residues. The CDR3 loop reads CASTPQGGETQYF. DNA of the CDR3: TGTGCCAGCACCCCCCAAGGGGGAGAGACCCAGTACTTC. Looking up the rest from reference TRBV5-4 and TRBJ2-5 gives the full variable domain: ETGVTQSPTHLIKTRGQQVTLRCSSQSGHNTVSWYQQALGQGPQFIFQYYREEENGRGNFPPRFSGLQFPNYSSELNVNALELDDSALYLCASTPQGGETQYFGPGTRLLVL.

The chain carries TRBV10-2 and TRBJ1-5; D is possibly TRBD1 (6 bases). The CDR3 loop spans 15 amino acids. The V end lost 0 bases, the J end lost 2 bases, and 8 bases lay between the germline ends. Germline values: CDR1 WSHSY, CDR2 SAAADI. CDR3 sequence reads: CASSESNRGNQPQHF. The CDR3, as DNA: TGCGCCAGCAGTGAGTCAAACAGGGGCAATCAGCCCCAGCATTTT.

This chain links TRBV4-2 with TRBJ1-3; D possibly corresponds to TRBD1 (6 bases). This CDR3 comprises 15 residues. Per the germline V gene, CDR1 is LGHNA and CDR2 is YNFKEQ. The V and J ends lost 0 bases and 3 bases respectively, with 9 bases between them. The CDR3 is CASSQEGGGGNTIYF. Here the CDR3 DNA reads TGTGCCAGCAGCCAAGAAGGGGGAGGTGGAAACACCATATATTTT.

This rearrangement joins TRBV2 to TRBJ1-2; D unclear. The germline V and J ends were trimmed by 7 bases and 3 bases, with 12 bases remaining between them. CDR3 length: 13 residues. Germline V gene data show CDR1 as SNHLY and CDR2 as FYNNEI. This CDR3 is CASNSLLYYGYTF. The CDR3 bases are TGTGCCAGCAACTCTCTACTGTACTATGGCTACACCTTC. The variable domain in full, completed from reference TRBV2 and TRBJ1-2, reads EPEVTQTPSHQVTQMGQEVILRCVPISNHLYFYWYRQILGQKVEFLVSFYNNEISEKSEIFDDQFSVERPDGSNFTLKIRSTKLEDSAMYFCASNSLLYYGYTFGSGTRLTVV.

V and J are TRBV28 and TRBJ1-2; 12 nucleotides match TRBD1. CDR3 length equals 15 residues. The germline gives CDR1 MDHEN, CDR2 SYDVKM. With 6 bases clipped from V and 7 bases from J, the junction kept 9 bases outside the gene matches. CDR3 amino acids: CASRITGTGGLGYTF. The CDR3 DNA reads as TGTGCCAGCAGAATAACCGGGACAGGGGGCCTTGGCTACACCTTC.

This clone was seen more than once but under ten times. The rearrangement joins TRBV12-3 or TRBV12-4 to TRBJ2-2; 9 bases agree with TRBD1. V lost 8 bases and J lost 4; bases outside the gene matches: 2. The CDR3 contains 13 residues. Here the CDR3 DNA reads TGTGCCAGCGGGACAGGGCTCACCGGGGAGCTGTTTTTT. It yields the protein CASGTGLTGELFF.

This chain connects TRBV7-8 to TRBJ2-5; D uncertain. Between the trimmed V and J ends, which lost 8 bases and 3 bases, there was a span of 13 bases. The CDR3 is 13 amino acids. CDR1 is SGHVS and CDR2 is FQNEAQ in the germline V gene. The CDR3 nucleotides are TGTGCCAGCGGCCTCACCCCGAAAGAGACCCAGTACTTC. Its translation is CASGLTPKETQYF.

The genes are TRBV7-9 and TRBJ2-4; tentative D call: TRBD2 (5 bases). Germline V CDR1 and CDR2: SEHNR, FQNEAQ (reference sequence). Trimming pared 3 bases from V and 7 bases from J, leaving 10 bases between. The CDR3 extends over 13 amino acids. CDR3 coding DNA: TGTGCCAGCAGCTTCGGTAGCGTGAACATTCAGTACTTC. This gives the protein CASSFGSVNIQYF.

The chain links TRBV9 to TRBJ2-2, with D unresolved. There are 15 residues in the CDR3. V lost 0 bases and J 4 bases, leaving 10 bases between the germline ends. CDR1 is SGDLS, CDR2 YYNGEE, per germline. The CDR3 nucleotides read TGTGCCAGCAGCGTAGGTGCTTGGGGCACCGGGGAGCTGTTTTTT. Encoded protein: CASSVGAWGTGELFF.

The gene calls are TRBV7-2 and TRBJ1-5; D is undetermined. Per the germline V gene, CDR1 is SGHTA and CDR2 is FQGNSA. CDR3 size: 13 residues. Trimming took 1 base from V and 6 from J, leaving 7 bases between them. The CDR3 loop reads CASSLGPVQPQHF. CDR3 sequence (DNA): TGTGCCAGCAGCTTAGGACCCGTTCAGCCCCAGCATTTT.

The V gene is TRBV2, the J gene TRBJ2-2; D not certain. The CDR3 runs 13 residues. The V end was cut by 1 base, the J end by 7 bases, with 7 bases between. Germline lookup yields CDR1 SNHLY and CDR2 FYNNEI. CDR3: CASSEEELGELFF. DNA of the CDR3: TGTGCCAGCAGTGAAGAGGAGCTCGGGGAGCTGTTTTTT.

The rearrangement joins TRBV19 to TRBJ1-2; D possibly corresponds to TRBD1 (6 bases). The germline V gene has CDR1 LNHDA and CDR2 SQIVND (reference sequence). This CDR3 contains 12 residues. V lost 1 base, J lost 8 bases, and 8 bases lay in between. The CDR3 nucleotides are TGTGCCAGTAGTATAGCAGGGGCCGGCTACACCTTC. This codes for CASSIAGAGYTF. The variable domain in full, with the rest retrieved from reference TRBV19 and TRBJ1-2, is DGGITQSPKYLFRKEGQNVTLSCEQNLNHDAMYWYRQDPGQGLRLIYYSQIVNDFQKGDIAEGYSVSREKKESFPLTVTSAQKNPTAFYLCASSIAGAGYTFGSGTRLTVV.

This clone appeared a single time. V usage is TRBV3-1 (or the pseudogene TRBV3-2) and J usage is TRBJ1-6; D is perhaps TRBD1 (6 bases). CDR1 is LGHDT, CDR2 YNNKEL, per germline (reference sequence). The V and J ends lost 7 bases and 10 bases respectively, with 23 bases between them. The CDR3 runs 16 residues. The CDR3 region is CASNLRLGTSESPLHF. For the CDR3, the DNA is TGTGCCAGCAATCTGCGGCTCGGGACATCGGAATCACCCCTCCACTTT.